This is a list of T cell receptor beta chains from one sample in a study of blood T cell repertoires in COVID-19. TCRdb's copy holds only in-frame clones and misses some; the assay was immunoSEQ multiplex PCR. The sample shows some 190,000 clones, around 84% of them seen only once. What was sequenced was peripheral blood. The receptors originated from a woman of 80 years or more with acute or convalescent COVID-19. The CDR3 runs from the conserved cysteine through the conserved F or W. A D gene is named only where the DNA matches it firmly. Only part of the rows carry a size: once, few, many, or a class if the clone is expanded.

DNA: TGTGCCAGTAGTGTCCTAGCGGGAGCCGAGCAGTACTTC
CDR3: CASSVLAGAEQYF
J: TRBJ2-7
D: TRBD2
V: TRBV19
size: .

DNA: TGTGCCAGCAGACAGTTGATTAGCAATCAGCCCCAGCATTTT
CDR3: CASRQLISNQPQHF
J: TRBJ1-5
D: .
V: TRBV6-6
size: once

DNA: TGTGCCAGCACCAGGACAGGGAACACTGAAGCTTTCTTT
CDR3: CASTRTGNTEAFF
J: TRBJ1-1
D: .
V: TRBV21-1
size: .

DNA: TGTGCCAGCAGCTTACTTAGCGAGGATCTTCAGTACTTC
CDR3: CASSLLSEDLQYF
J: TRBJ2-7
D: .
V: TRBV7-2
size: .

DNA: TGTGCCAGCAGCCTAGACAGGGGGCGTTACGAGCAGTACTTC
CDR3: CASSLDRGRYEQYF
J: TRBJ2-7
D: TRBD1
V: TRBV27
size: once

DNA: TGTGCCAGCAGCCTGGATGGGACAGGGGGTGGAGAGACCCAGTACTTC
CDR3: CASSLDGTGGGETQYF
J: TRBJ2-5
D: TRBD1
V: TRBV7-2
size: once

DNA: TGTGCCAGCAGTTTAACTAGCGGGAGGGGCAATGAGCAGTTCTTC
CDR3: CASSLTSGRGNEQFF
J: TRBJ2-1
D: TRBD2
V: TRBV27
size: .

DNA: TGTGCCAGCAGCTTAAGGACTTCTTACAATGAGCAGTTCTTC
CDR3: CASSLRTSYNEQFF
J: TRBJ2-1
D: .
V: TRBV7-2
size: .

DNA: TGTGCCATCAGGGACCGGGACAGGGGGATTTCTGGGGCCAACGTCCTGACTTTC
CDR3: CAIRDRDRGISGANVLTF
J: TRBJ2-6
D: TRBD1
V: TRBV10-3
size: .

DNA: TGTGCCAGTAGTATAGGAGAGGCCTCCAGCTCCTACAATGAGCAGTTCTTC
CDR3: CASSIGEASSSYNEQFF
J: TRBJ2-1
D: .
V: TRBV19
size: .

DNA: TGTGCCAGCAGCTTAGTATTGCCAGATTTTTATTTT
CDR3: CASSLVLPDFYF
J: TRBJ1-3
D: .
V: TRBV7-2
size: .

DNA: TGTGCCAGCAGCAACAGAGTTTATCAGCCCCAGCATTTT
CDR3: CASSNRVYQPQHF
J: TRBJ1-5
D: .
V: TRBV7-9
size: .

DNA: TGTGCCATCAGCCGAGGACTCCTGAGCTCCTACAATGAGCAGTTCTTC
CDR3: CAISRGLLSSYNEQFF
J: TRBJ2-1
D: .
V: TRBV10-3
size: .

DNA: TGTGCCAGCAGCGTCGGACAGGGGGCGTATGAGCAGTTCTTC
CDR3: CASSVGQGAYEQFF
J: TRBJ2-1
D: TRBD1
V: TRBV9
size: .

DNA: TGTGCCAGCAGTTTATTGCGCCGTCCGGGGGAGAACACTGAAGCTTTCTTT
CDR3: CASSLLRRPGENTEAFF
J: TRBJ1-1
D: .
V: TRBV27
size: once

DNA: TGTGCCAGCAGCTTAGTTGGAGGTGGAGAGACCCAGTACTTC
CDR3: CASSLVGGGETQYF
J: TRBJ2-5
D: .
V: TRBV11-2
size: .

DNA: TGTGCCATCAGCGCGATCCCGAAGACAGGAAACTATGGCTACACCTTC
CDR3: CAISAIPKTGNYGYTF
J: TRBJ1-2
D: .
V: TRBV10-3
size: .

DNA: TGCGCCAGCAGCCCGGTCATAGCGGGACCTACGCAGTATTTT
CDR3: CASSPVIAGPTQYF
J: TRBJ2-3
D: TRBD2
V: TRBV5-1
size: few

DNA: TGTGCCAGTAGTATGGGGGGTGAGCCAGTCTTTGGAAACACCATATATTTT
CDR3: CASSMGGEPVFGNTIYF
J: TRBJ1-3
D: .
V: TRBV19
size: .

DNA: TGTGCCAGTAGTGGGCCCGGGGTAGCGGGGAGCACAGATACGCAGTATTTT
CDR3: CASSGPGVAGSTDTQYF
J: TRBJ2-3
D: TRBD2
V: TRBV19
size: .

DNA: TGTGCCAGCCGCAGGCGCTCCTACGAGCAGTACTTC
CDR3: CASRRRSYEQYF
J: TRBJ2-7
D: .
V: TRBV28
size: .

DNA: TGTGCCTGGAGGAGGGATGATAGGAACACTGAAGCTTTCTTT
CDR3: CAWRRDDRNTEAFF
J: TRBJ1-1
D: .
V: TRBV30
size: .

DNA: TGTGCCAGCAGGATAGGGGTACAGCCCTCCTACGAGCAGTACTTC
CDR3: CASRIGVQPSYEQYF
J: TRBJ2-7
D: .
V: TRBV6-5
size: .

DNA: TGTGCCACCAGTGAGGGGCAGGGTTTTTTTGGCTACACCTTC
CDR3: CATSEGQGFFGYTF
J: TRBJ1-2
D: .
V: TRBV24-1
size: once

DNA: TGTGCCAGCAGTCCCTTGGGACAGGGAAACACTGAAGCTTTCTTT
CDR3: CASSPLGQGNTEAFF
J: TRBJ1-1
D: TRBD1
V: TRBV6-6
size: .

DNA: TGTGCCAGCCGGGACAGCAACAGGCCCGGGGAGCTGTTTTTT
CDR3: CASRDSNRPGELFF
J: TRBJ2-2
D: TRBD1
V: TRBV6-4
size: .

DNA: TGCAGCGCACAGGGGCTATTCCCCTACGAGCAGTACTTC
CDR3: CSAQGLFPYEQYF
J: TRBJ2-7
D: TRBD1
V: TRBV29-1
size: .

DNA: TGTGCCAGCAGCGTAGCGGGAGTTCCGGGAGGTTTATACAATGAGCAGTTCTTC
CDR3: CASSVAGVPGGLYNEQFF
J: TRBJ2-1
D: TRBD2
V: TRBV9
size: .

DNA: TGTGCCAGCAGCTTAGGTCTAGCGACCGGGGAGCTGTTTTTT
CDR3: CASSLGLATGELFF
J: TRBJ2-2
D: .
V: TRBV7-2
size: .

DNA: TGCGCCAGCAGCTTGGGGACCCGGGACTCATTAACCTACGAGCAGTACTTC
CDR3: CASSLGTRDSLTYEQYF
J: TRBJ2-7
D: .
V: TRBV5-1
size: .

DNA: TGTGCCATCAGTGAAACACCACCGGGGTCACAAGAGACCCAGTACTTC
CDR3: CAISETPPGSQETQYF
J: TRBJ2-5
D: .
V: TRBV10-3
size: once

DNA: TGTGCCAGCAGCGGGGAAACAGGGACCATGAACACTGAAGCTTTCTTT
CDR3: CASSGETGTMNTEAFF
J: TRBJ1-1
D: .
V: TRBV9
size: few

DNA: TGTGCCAGCAGCTTTGGACTCAATAATGAGCAGTTCTTC
CDR3: CASSFGLNNEQFF
J: TRBJ2-1
D: .
V: TRBV7-3
size: .